The 7 T cell receptor beta chains listed next were all sequenced from one sample in a study of OX40 agonist ivuxolimab in advanced cancers. Using immunoSEQ multiplex PCR, the repertoire was profiled, and TCRdb retains in-frame clones only, with some absent. The sample comprises 50,000 to 70,000 clones, around 84% of which are singletons, and roughly 0.6% rests with the top ten. The starting material was CD4+ or CD8+ T cells sorted from blood, obtained in a trial of the OX40 agonist ivuxolimab. The receptors were sampled from an adult with an advanced solid tumor such as melanoma, head and neck, liver or kidney cancer.

The J gene is TRBJ2-1, the V gene TRBV28; TRBD1 matches at 10 bases. J gave up 1 base and V 6 bases, and 6 bases lay outside the gene matches. CDR1 MDHEN and CDR2 SYDVKM come from the germline V gene. The length of the CDR3 is 16 residues. In nucleotides, the CDR3 is TGTGCCAGCAGCCCTGACAGGGGGCCTTCCTACAATGAGCAGTTCTTC. This encodes CASSPDRGPSYNEQFF.

This clone was seen just once. CDR3 DNA: TGTGCCAGCAGCTCAGGGGTCCCCTCCAATTCACCCCTCCACTTT. It codes for CASSSGVPSNSPLHF. The V and J genes are TRBV7-2 and TRBJ1-6, with D possibly TRBD1 on 6 matching bases. Germline values: CDR1 SGHTA, CDR2 FQGNSA. The CDR3 runs to 15 residues. Trimming cost V 4 bases and J 7 bases, with 14 bases left between them.

The rearrangement links TRBV11-2 to TRBJ2-1; no clear D gene. Trimming removed 8 bases at V and 5 bases at J, with 19 bases between. Germline V CDR1 and CDR2: SGHAT, FQNNGV. The CDR3 loop spans 15 amino acids. The CDR3 loop is CASVIRAGRNNEQFF. The CDR3 bases are TGTGCCAGCGTCATACGAGCAGGTAGAAACAATGAGCAGTTCTTC.

The table lists this clone with a count of one. The chain recombines TRBV5-5 with TRBJ1-2; D might be TRBD1 (6 bases). Per germline, CDR1 SGHKS and CDR2 YYEKEE (reference sequence). V was pared by 2 bases and J by 4 bases, with 9 bases between. The CDR3 has 13 amino acids. The CDR3 is CASSFNRAYGYTF. CDR3 nucleotide sequence: TGTGCCAGCAGCTTCAACAGGGCCTATGGCTACACCTTC.

As DNA, the CDR3 is TGTGCCTGGAGTCAGAACGGCCCAAATGAAAAACTGTTTTTT. This encodes CAWSQNGPNEKLFF. V is TRBV30 and J is TRBJ1-4, with D unclear. This CDR3 comprises 14 residues. Germline loops: CDR1 GTSNPN, CDR2 SVGIG (reference sequence). V lost 2 bases and J 5 bases, leaving 12 bases between the germline ends.

This chain links TRBV18 with TRBJ1-1; D is ambiguous. CDR1 and CDR2 from the germline V gene are KGHSH and LQKENI. The CDR3 has 13 residues. Deletions cut 4 bases from V and 3 bases from J, with 9 bases between. The CDR3 spells CASSQTSDTEAFF. CDR3 bases: TGTGCCAGCTCACAAACTTCTGACACTGAAGCTTTCTTT.

The chain recombines TRBV11-2 with TRBJ2-1; 12 positions agree with TRBD2. The CDR3 consists of 15 residues. In germline, CDR1 is SGHAT, CDR2 FQNNGV. Trimming at V came to 1 base and at J to 7 bases, leaving 2 bases not matched to a gene. CDR3 amino acids: CASSLGTSGANEQFF. CDR3 bases: TGTGCCAGCAGCTTAGGGACTAGCGGGGCAAATGAGCAGTTCTTC. The complete variable domain, with remaining parts taken from reference TRBV11-2 and TRBJ2-1, reads EAGVAQSPRYKIIEKRQSVAFWCNPISGHATLYWYQQILGQGPKLLIQFQNNGVVDDSQLPKDRFSAERLKGVDSTLKIQPAKLEDSAVYLCASSLGTSGANEQFFGPGTRLTVL.